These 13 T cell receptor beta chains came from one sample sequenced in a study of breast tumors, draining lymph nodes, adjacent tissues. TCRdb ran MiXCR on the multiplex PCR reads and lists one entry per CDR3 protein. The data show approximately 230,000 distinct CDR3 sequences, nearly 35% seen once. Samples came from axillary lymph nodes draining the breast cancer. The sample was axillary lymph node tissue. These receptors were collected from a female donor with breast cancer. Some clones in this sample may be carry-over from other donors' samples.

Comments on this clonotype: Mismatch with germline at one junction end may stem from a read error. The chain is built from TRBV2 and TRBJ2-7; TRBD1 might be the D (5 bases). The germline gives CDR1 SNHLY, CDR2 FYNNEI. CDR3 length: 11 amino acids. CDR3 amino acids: CANSDRPEQYF. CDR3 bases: TGTGCCAACAGTGACAGACCCGAGCAGTACTTC.

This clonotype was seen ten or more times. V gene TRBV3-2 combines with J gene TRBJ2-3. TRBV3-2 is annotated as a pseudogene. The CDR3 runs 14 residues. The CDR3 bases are TGTGCCAGCAGCCAAGGTGGGAGCACAGATACGCAGTATTTT. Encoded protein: CASSQGGSTDTQYF.

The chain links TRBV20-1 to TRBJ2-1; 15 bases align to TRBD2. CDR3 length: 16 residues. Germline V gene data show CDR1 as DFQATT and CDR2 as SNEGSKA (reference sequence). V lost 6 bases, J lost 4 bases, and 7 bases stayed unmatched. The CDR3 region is CSAWTSGRVAYNEQFF. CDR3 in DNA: TGCAGTGCCTGGACTAGCGGGAGGGTGGCTTACAATGAGCAGTTCTTC.

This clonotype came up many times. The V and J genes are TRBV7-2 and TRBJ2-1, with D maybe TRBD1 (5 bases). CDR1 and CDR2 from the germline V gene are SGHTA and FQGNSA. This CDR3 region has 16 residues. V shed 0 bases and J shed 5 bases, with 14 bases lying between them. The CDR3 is CASSLASRVLNNEQFF. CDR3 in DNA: TGTGCCAGCAGCTTAGCCTCCAGGGTACTCAACAATGAGCAGTTCTTC.

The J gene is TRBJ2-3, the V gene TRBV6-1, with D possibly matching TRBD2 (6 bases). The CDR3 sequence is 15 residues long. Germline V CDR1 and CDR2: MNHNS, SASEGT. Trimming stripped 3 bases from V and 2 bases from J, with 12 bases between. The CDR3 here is CASSDGRGHTDTQYF. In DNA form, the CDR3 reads TGTGCCAGCAGTGACGGGAGAGGGCACACAGATACGCAGTATTTT.

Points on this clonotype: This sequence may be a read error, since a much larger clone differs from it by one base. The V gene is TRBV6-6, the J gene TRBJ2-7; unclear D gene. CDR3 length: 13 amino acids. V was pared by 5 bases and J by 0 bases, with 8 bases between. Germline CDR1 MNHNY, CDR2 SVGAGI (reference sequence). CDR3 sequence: CASSHQSSYEQYF. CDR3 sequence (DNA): TGTGCCAGCAGTCACCAGAGCTCCTACGAGCAGTACTTC.

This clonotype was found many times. The chain's CDR3 is CVSPGGYTF. The CDR3 coding sequence is TGTGTGAGTCCCGGGGGCTACACCTTC. V and J are TRBV12-3 or TRBV12-4 and TRBJ1-2; D call uncertain. There are 9 residues in the CDR3.

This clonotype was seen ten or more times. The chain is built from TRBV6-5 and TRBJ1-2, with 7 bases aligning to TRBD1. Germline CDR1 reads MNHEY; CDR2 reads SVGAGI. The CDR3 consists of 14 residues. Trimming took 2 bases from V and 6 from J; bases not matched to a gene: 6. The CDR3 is CASSYRTGRNGYTF. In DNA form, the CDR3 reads TGTGCCAGCAGTTACCGGACAGGAAGAAATGGCTACACCTTC.

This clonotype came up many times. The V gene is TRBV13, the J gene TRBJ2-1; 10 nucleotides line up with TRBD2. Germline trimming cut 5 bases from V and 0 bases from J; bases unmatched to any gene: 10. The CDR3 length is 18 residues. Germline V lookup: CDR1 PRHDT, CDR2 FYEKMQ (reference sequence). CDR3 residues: CASSVPGSSGSSYNEQFF. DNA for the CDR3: TGTGCCAGCAGCGTACCAGGGTCTAGCGGGAGCTCCTACAATGAGCAGTTCTTC.

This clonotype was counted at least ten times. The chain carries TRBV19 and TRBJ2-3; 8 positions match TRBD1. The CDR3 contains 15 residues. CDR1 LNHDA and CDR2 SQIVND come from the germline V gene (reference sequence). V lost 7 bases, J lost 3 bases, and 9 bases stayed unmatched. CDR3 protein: CASTPGQGGTDTQYF. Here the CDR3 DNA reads TGTGCCAGTACCCCCGGACAGGGTGGGACAGATACGCAGTATTTT.

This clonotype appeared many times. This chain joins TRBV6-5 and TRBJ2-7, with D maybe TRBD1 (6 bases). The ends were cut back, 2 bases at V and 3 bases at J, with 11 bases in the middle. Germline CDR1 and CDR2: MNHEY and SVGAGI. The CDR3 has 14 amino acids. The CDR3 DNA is TGTGCCAGCAGTTACCGGGACACAGTCTACGAGCAGTACTTC. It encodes CASSYRDTVYEQYF.

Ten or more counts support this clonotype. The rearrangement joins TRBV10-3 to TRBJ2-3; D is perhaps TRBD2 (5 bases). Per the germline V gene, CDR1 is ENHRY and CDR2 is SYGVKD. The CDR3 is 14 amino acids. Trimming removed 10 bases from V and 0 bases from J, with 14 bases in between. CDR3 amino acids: CATAIGGSTDTQYF. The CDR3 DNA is TGTGCCACCGCTATAGGCGGGAGCACAGATACGCAGTATTTT.

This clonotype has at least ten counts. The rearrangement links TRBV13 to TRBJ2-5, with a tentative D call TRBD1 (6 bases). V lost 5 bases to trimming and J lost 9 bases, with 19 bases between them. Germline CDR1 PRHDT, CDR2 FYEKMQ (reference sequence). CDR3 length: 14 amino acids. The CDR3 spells CASSPTQGTVSQYF. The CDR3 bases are TGTGCCAGCAGCCCAACCCAGGGGACGGTGTCCCAGTACTTC.